The rows below give T cell receptor beta chains drawn from one sample of a study of vaccination and CD4 T cells after COVID-19. Via MiXCR, TCRdb re-called the PCR reads, giving one row per CDR3 protein. Of roughly 13,000 distinct CDR3 sequences listed, over 50% are singletons. These receptors' targets are unknown. The sequencing input was CD4+ T cells from blood, cultured in vitro. These receptors all stem from a human donor who had recovered from COVID-19. CDR3s include the opening cysteine and the closing phenylalanine or tryptophan.

cdr3_length j_call v_call cdr3_aa
14 TRBJ2-7 TRBV6-1 CASTKQGSSYEQYF
13 TRBJ1-6 TRBV12-3/TRBV12-4 CASSLDPDSPLHF
15 TRBJ2-5 TRBV7-3 CASSSSPTSMETQYF
16 TRBJ2-2 TRBV24-1 CATSDWGVSNTGELFF
13 TRBJ1-1 TRBV6-5 CASSYEGGRWAFF
15 TRBJ2-3 TRBV20-1 CSASEGGRGTDTQYF
15 TRBJ1-5 TRBV6-1 CASSKQGYSNQPQHF
14 TRBJ2-1 TRBV30 CAWIDGSSYNEQFF
12 TRBJ2-3 TRBV6-2/TRBV6-3 CASSYPSDTQYF
16 TRBJ1-5 TRBV28 CASSLPSPYSNQPQHF
11 TRBJ2-5 TRBV2 CASGVGETQYF
15 TRBJ2-3 TRBV27 CASKPGRTPQNTQYF
17 TRBJ2-3 TRBV9 CASSVAGTMISTDTQYF
15 TRBJ1-1 TRBV6-5 CASSYSTGLNTEAFF
13 TRBJ2-1 TRBV19 CASSGRYHNEQFF
13 TRBJ1-1 TRBV19 CASTRRMNTEAFF
17 TRBJ1-6 TRBV6-1 CASSRSRGATNNSPLHF
13 TRBJ2-7 TRBV20-1 CSASRPGVYEQYF
15 TRBJ2-3 TRBV27 CASRLAGGRTDTQYF
16 TRBJ1-6 TRBV6-1 CASMGGGGSYNSPLHF
17 TRBJ2-2 TRBV6-1 CASGTSGRASNTGELFF
15 TRBJ2-6 TRBV19 CASSISGSGANVLTF
16 TRBJ1-5 TRBV20-1 CSARDLYRVGNQPQHF
14 TRBJ2-5 TRBV20-1 CSARKSASQETQYF
15 TRBJ2-2 TRBV27 CASSFYRENTGELFF
11 TRBJ1-5 TRBV20-1 CSAAGWQPQHF
14 TRBJ2-3 TRBV20-1 CSALLAGRTDTQYF
20 TRBJ2-3 TRBV7-2 CASSPMGGQGLAGGTDTQYF
16 TRBJ2-3 TRBV15 CATSRTPWGSTDTQYF
13 TRBJ1-5 TRBV14 CASSRQGNQPQHF
14 TRBJ2-7 TRBV6-5 CASSYSRGAFEQYF
14 TRBJ2-1 TRBV6-2/TRBV6-3 CASSPPRPNNEQFF
14 TRBJ2-7 TRBV7-2 CASSLSGASYEQYF
14 TRBJ2-5 TRBV2 CASSPGGGQETQYF
17 TRBJ2-2 TRBV7-2 CASSLMGRTVNTGELFF
14 TRBJ1-5 TRBV19 CASSQEYSNQPQHF
17 TRBJ2-2 TRBV27 CASSSQGSGVNTGELFF
15 TRBJ1-1 TRBV2 CASSRQGPMNTEAFF
14 TRBJ2-7 TRBV6-1 CASREDGGSGEQYF
13 TRBJ1-1 TRBV12-3/TRBV12-4 CASSLGGRTEAFF
16 TRBJ1-4 TRBV28 CASSTGTAATNEKLFF